The TCR beta chain described here comes from a study of blood T cell repertoires in COVID-19. Overall study: Donors in the United States, Italy and Spain gave samples during acute or convalescent COVID-19. Sources were T cells, B-cell-depleted T cells, or PBMCs; the material itself was cDNA or gDNA.

The authors' processing: The assay estimated nucleated cells by amplifying reference gene primers. This table comes from immunoSEQ multiplex PCR, and its TCRdb copy is limited to in-frame clones, with some not included. That table is the source of V, J and clone size, and D and trimming were worked out from the DNA. Among about 64,000 clones, 78% were seen once, and the ten largest hold about 12%. The CDR3 has 12 amino acids. Trimming stripped 3 bases from V and 8 bases from J, with 11 bases between. Germline V gene data show CDR1 as LGHDT and CDR2 as YNNKEL (reference sequence). V is TRBV3-1 (or the pseudogene TRBV3-2) and J is TRBJ2-7; TRBD1 might be the D (5 bases). The sequence came from a man older than 75 with acute or convalescent COVID-19. The specimen was peripheral blood. The CDR3 region has the DNA TGTGCCAGCAGCCAGTGGGGCTCACAGCAGTACTTC. Its protein product is CASSQWGSQQYF.